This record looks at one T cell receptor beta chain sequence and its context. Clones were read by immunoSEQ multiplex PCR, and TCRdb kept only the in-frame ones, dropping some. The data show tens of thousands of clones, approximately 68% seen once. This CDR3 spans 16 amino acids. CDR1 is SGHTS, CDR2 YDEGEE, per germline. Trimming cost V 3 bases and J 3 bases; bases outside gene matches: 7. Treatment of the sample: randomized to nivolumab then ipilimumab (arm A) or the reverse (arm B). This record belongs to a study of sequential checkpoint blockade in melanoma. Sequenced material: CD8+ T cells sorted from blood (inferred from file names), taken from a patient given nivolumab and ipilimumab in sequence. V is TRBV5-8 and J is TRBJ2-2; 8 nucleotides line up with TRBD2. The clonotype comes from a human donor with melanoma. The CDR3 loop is CASSSQVLADTGELFF. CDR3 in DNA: TGTGCCAGCAGCTCGCAAGTACTAGCGGACACCGGGGAGCTGTTTTTT.